The 5 T cell receptor beta chains presented below share a single source sample, sequenced in a study of blood T cell repertoires in COVID-19. The method was immunoSEQ multiplex PCR; TCRdb's version includes in-frame clones alone and lacks a portion of them. The sample has 370,000 or so clones, over 65% seen once. Sample: peripheral blood. These TCRs come from a human donor with acute or convalescent COVID-19. The donor label of this sample is uncertain.

The CDR3 bases are TGTGCCAGCAGCTTCACCGCAGGTTCCTACCCAAGTGGCTCCTACGAGCAGTACTTC. This translates into CASSFTAGSYPSGSYEQYF. The chain uses TRBV7-8 and TRBJ2-7; no reliable D call. The CDR3 is made up of 19 amino acids. V gave up 3 bases and J gave up 0 bases, with 24 bases separating them. Germline CDR1 is SGHVS and CDR2 is FQNEAQ.

V gene TRBV18 combines with J gene TRBJ1-1; TRBD1 is a possible D gene (6 bases). Germline CDR1 and CDR2: KGHSH and LQKENI. The CDR3 runs to 14 residues. With 2 bases removed from V and 4 bases from J, the gap between germline ends came to 11 bases. The CDR3 here is CASSPWGQGTEAFF. CDR3 sequence (DNA): TGTGCCAGCTCACCATGGGGGCAGGGCACTGAAGCTTTCTTT. The entire variable domain, with the rest obtained from reference TRBV18 and TRBJ1-1, is as follows: NAGVMQNPRHLVRRRGQEARLRCSPMKGHSHVYWYRQLPEEGLKFMVYLQKENIIDESGMPKERFSAEFPKEGPSILRIQQVVRGDSAAYFCASSPWGQGTEAFFGQGTRLTVV.

V usage is TRBV6-5 and J usage is TRBJ2-1; 10 bases align to TRBD1. There are 12 residues in the CDR3. With 6 bases clipped from V and 9 bases from J, the junction kept 2 bases outside the gene matches. Germline CDR1 and CDR2: MNHEY and SVGAGI. CDR3 protein: CASRGQGFEQFF. The CDR3 bases are TGTGCCAGCAGGGGACAGGGGTTTGAGCAGTTCTTC.

The V call is TRBV12-5, the J call TRBJ2-3, with 10 bases lining up with TRBD1. The CDR3 is made up of 14 amino acids. V was pared by 6 bases and J by 6 bases, with 6 bases of the junction left unmatched. In germline, CDR1 is LGHNT, CDR2 FRNRAP. CDR3 bases: TGTGCTAGTGGGACAGGGGGCGCCTCTGATACGCAGTATTTT. Translating it yields CASGTGGASDTQYF.

This clone was counted once. The V call is TRBV5-4, the J call TRBJ1-1; 7 nucleotides align to TRBD1. This CDR3 comprises 13 residues. The V gene's germline CDR1 is SGHNT and CDR2 YYREEE (reference sequence). Trimming cost V 4 bases and J 1 base; bases outside gene matches: 1. In DNA form, the CDR3 reads TGTGCCAGCAGCGGGACAGCGAACACTGAAGCTTTCTTT. Amino acid sequence: CASSGTANTEAFF.